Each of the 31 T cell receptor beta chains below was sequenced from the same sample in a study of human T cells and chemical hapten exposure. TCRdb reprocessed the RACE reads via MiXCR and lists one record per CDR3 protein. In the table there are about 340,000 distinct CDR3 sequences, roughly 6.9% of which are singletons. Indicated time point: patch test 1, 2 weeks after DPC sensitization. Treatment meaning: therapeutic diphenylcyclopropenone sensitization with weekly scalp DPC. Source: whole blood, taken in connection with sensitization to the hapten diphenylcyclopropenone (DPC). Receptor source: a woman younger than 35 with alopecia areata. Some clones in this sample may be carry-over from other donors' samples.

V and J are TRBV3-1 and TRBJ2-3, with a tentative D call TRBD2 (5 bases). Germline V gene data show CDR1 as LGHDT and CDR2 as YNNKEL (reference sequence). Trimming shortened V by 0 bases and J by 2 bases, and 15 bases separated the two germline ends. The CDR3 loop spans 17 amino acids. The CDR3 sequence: CASSQDLGGFATDTQYF. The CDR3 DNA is TGTGCCAGCAGCCAAGATTTAGGCGGGTTTGCCACAGATACGCAGTATTTT.

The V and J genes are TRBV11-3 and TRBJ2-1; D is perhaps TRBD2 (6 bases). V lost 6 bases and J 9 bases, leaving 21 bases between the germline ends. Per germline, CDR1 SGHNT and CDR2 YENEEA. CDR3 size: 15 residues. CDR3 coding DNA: TGTGCCAGCAGTCAAACGGGCAGGGAGGAAGGTGAGCAGTTCTTC. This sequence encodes CASSQTGREEGEQFF. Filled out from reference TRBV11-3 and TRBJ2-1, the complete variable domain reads EAGVVQSPRYKIIEKKQPVAFWCNPISGHNTLYWYLQNLGQGPELLIRYENEEAVDDSQLPKDRFSAERLKGVDSTLKIQPAELGDSAVYLCASSQTGREEGEQFFGPGTRLTVL.

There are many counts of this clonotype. The DNA of the CDR3 is TGCAGTGCTAGAGATGACAGGGCGAAACTCCCCTACGAGCAGTACTTC. Its translation is CSARDDRAKLPYEQYF. This sequence joins TRBV20-1 and TRBJ2-7, with 7 nucleotides matching TRBD1. The V and J ends lost 0 bases and 2 bases, in that order; junction bases with no gene match: 10. Per germline, CDR1 DFQATT and CDR2 SNEGSKA (reference sequence). The CDR3 contains 16 residues.

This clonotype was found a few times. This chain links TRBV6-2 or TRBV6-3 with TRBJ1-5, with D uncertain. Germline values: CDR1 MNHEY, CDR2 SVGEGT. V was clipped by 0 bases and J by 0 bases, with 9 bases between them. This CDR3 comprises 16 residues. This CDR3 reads CASSYSGSNSNQPQHF. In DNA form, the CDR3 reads TGTGCCAGCAGTTACTCCGGCAGCAATAGCAATCAGCCCCAGCATTTT.

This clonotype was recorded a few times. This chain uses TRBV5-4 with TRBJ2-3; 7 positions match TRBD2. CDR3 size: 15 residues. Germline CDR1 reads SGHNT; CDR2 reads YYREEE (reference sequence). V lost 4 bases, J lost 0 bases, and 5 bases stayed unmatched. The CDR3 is CASSRSSGSTDTQYF. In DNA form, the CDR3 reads TGTGCCAGCAGCCGGTCTAGCGGAAGCACAGATACGCAGTATTTT.

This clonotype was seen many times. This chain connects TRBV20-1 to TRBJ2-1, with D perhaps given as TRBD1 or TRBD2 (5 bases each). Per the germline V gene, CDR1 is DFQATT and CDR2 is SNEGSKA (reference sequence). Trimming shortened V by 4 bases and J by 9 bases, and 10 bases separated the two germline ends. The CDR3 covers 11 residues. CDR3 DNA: TGCAGTGCTAATCTTGGGACTGAGCAGTTCTTC. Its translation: CSANLGTEQFF.

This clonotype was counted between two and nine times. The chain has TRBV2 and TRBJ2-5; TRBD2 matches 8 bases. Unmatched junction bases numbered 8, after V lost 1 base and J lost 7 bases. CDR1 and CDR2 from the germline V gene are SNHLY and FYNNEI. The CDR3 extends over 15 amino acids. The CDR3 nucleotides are TGTGCCAGCAGTGAAGGGCCGGGGGGGAGGTGGACCCAGTACTTC. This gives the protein CASSEGPGGRWTQYF. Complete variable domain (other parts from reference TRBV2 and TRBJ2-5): EPEVTQTPSHQVTQMGQEVILRCVPISNHLYFYWYRQILGQKVEFLVSFYNNEISEKSEIFDDQFSVERPDGSNFTLKIRSTKLEDSAMYFCASSEGPGGRWTQYFGPGTRLLVL.

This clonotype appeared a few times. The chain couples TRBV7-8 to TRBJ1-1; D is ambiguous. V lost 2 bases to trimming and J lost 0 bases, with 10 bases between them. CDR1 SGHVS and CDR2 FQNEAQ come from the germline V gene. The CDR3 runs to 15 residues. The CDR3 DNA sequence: TGTGCCAGCAGCTTAAGAGGGCAGCTGAACACTGAAGCTTTCTTT. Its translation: CASSLRGQLNTEAFF.

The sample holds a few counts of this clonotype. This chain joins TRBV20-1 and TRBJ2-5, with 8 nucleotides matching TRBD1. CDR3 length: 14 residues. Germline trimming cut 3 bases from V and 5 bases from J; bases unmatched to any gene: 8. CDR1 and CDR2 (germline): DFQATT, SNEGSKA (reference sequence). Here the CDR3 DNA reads TGCAGTGCTAGTCGACAGGGGATTCTGGAGACCCAGTACTTC. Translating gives CSASRQGILETQYF.

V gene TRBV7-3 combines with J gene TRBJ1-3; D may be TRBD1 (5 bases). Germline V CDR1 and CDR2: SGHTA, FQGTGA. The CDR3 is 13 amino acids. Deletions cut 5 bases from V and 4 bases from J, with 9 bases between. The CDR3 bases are TGTGCCAGCAGCCAGGGACTCGGAAACACCATATATTTT. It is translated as CASSQGLGNTIYF.

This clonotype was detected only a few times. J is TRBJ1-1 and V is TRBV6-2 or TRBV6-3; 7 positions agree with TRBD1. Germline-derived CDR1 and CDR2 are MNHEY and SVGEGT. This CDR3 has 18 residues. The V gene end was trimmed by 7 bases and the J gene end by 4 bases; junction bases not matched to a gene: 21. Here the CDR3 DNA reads TGTGCCAGCACCTACGCTGCTTACGGGGCAGGGGGAAGCACTGAAGCTTTCTTT. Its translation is CASTYAAYGAGGSTEAFF.

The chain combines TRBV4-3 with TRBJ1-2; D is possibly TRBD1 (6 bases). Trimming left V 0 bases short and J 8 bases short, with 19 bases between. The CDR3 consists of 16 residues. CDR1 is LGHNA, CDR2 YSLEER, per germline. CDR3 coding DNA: TGCGCCAGCAGCCAAGAACGCACAGGGTTAGGAAGAGGCTACACCTTC. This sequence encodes CASSQERTGLGRGYTF.

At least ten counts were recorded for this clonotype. CDR3 nucleotides: TGCAGCGTTACGGGACTAGCGGGGGTGCGGACCGGGGAGCTGTTTTTT. Its translation: CSVTGLAGVRTGELFF. The gene calls are TRBV29-1 and TRBJ2-2; 14 bases match TRBD2. The CDR3 has 16 residues. Germline CDR1 SQVTM, CDR2 ANQGSEA. V trimming: 5 bases; J trimming: 5 bases; junction bases outside the gene matches: 7.

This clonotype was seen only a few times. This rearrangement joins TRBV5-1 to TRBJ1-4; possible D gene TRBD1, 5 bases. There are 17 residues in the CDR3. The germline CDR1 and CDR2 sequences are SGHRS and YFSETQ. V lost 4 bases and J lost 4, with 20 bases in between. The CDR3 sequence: CASSMASGPIGNEKLFF. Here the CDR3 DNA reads TGCGCCAGCAGCATGGCATCGGGACCGATCGGTAATGAAAAACTGTTTTTT.

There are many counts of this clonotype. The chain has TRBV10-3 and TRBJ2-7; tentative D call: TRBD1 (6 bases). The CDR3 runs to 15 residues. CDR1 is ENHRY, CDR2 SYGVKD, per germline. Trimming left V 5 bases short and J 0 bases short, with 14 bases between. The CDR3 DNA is TGTGCCATCAGTAGTGCTGTGGACAGCTCCTACGAGCAGTACTTC. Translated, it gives CAISSAVDSSYEQYF.

The CDR3 sequence is CASSQLGQNIQYF. CDR3 coding DNA: TGTGCCAGCAGCCAACTCGGACAAAACATTCAGTACTTC. This chain uses TRBV3-1 with TRBJ2-4, with unresolved D. The V gene's germline CDR1 is LGHDT and CDR2 YNNKEL (reference sequence). Trimming stripped 2 bases from V and 5 bases from J, with 7 bases between. This CDR3 has 13 amino acids. Combining the CDR3 with reference TRBV3-1 and TRBJ2-4 gives the whole variable domain DTAVSQTPKYLVTQMGNDKSIKCEQNLGHDTMYWYKQDSKKFLKIMFSYNNKELIINETVPNRFSPKSPDKAHLNLHINSLELGDSAVYFCASSQLGQNIQYFGAGTRLSVL.

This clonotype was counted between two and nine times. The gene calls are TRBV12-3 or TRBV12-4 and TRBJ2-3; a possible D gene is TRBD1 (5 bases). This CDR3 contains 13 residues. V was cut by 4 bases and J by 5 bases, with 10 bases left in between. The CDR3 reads CASSWGLGDTQYF. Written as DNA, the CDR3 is TGTGCCAGCAGTTGGGGCCTCGGAGATACGCAGTATTTT.

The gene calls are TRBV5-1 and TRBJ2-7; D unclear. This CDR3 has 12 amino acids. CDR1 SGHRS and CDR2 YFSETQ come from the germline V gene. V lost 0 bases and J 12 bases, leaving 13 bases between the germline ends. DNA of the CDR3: TGCGCCAGCAGCTTGGAGCCCACCCGGTGGTACTTC. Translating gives CASSLEPTRWYF.

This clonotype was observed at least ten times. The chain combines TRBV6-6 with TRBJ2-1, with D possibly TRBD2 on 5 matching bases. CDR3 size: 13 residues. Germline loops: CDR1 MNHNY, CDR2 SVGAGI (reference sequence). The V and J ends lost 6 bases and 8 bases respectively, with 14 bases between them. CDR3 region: CASRIDPRDEQFF. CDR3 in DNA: TGTGCCAGCAGAATAGACCCGAGGGATGAGCAGTTCTTC.

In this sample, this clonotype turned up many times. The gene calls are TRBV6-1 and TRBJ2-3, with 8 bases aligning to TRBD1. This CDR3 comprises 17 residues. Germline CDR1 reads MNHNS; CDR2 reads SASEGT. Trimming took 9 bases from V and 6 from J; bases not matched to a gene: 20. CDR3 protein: CASTPGTGLGPGDTQYF. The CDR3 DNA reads TGTGCCAGTACACCTGGGACAGGCCTGGGGCCTGGGGATACGCAGTATTTT.

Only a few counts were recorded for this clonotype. CDR3 sequence (DNA): TGTGCCAGCAGTTTGGTCGTGCGGGGGGGCCCAGATACGCAGTATTTT. Residues: CASSLVVRGGPDTQYF. The chain has TRBV12-3 or TRBV12-4 and TRBJ2-3; 9 nucleotides agree with TRBD2. The CDR3 runs to 16 residues. The J segment lost 4 bases and the V segment lost 3 bases, leaving 8 bases of the junction unmatched.

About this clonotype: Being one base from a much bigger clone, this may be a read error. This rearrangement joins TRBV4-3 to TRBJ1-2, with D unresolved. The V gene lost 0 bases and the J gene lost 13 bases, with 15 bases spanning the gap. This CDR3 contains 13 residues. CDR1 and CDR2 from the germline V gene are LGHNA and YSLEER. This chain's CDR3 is CASSQDLAPIFTF. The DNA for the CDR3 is TGCGCCAGCAGCCAAGATCTCGCGCCTATCTTCACCTTC.

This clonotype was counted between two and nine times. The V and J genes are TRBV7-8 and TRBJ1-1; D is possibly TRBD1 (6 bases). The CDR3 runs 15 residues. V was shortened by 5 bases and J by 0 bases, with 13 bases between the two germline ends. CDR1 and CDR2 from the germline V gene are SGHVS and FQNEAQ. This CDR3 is CASSPGTFMNTEAFF. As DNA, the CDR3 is TGTGCCAGCAGCCCAGGGACATTTATGAACACTGAAGCTTTCTTT.

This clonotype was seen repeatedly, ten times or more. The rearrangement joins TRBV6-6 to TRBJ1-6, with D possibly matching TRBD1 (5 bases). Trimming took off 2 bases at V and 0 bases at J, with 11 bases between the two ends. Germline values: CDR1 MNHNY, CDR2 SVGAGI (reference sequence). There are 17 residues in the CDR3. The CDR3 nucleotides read TGTGCCAGCAGTTACGGGGCGGCGAGCTCCTATAATTCACCCCTCCACTTT. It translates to CASSYGAASSYNSPLHF.

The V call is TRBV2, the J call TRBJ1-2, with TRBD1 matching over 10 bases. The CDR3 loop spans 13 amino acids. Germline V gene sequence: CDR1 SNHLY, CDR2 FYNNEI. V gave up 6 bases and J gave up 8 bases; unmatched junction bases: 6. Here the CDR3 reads CASRGDRGSGYTF. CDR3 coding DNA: TGTGCCAGCAGAGGGGACAGGGGATCGGGCTACACCTTC.

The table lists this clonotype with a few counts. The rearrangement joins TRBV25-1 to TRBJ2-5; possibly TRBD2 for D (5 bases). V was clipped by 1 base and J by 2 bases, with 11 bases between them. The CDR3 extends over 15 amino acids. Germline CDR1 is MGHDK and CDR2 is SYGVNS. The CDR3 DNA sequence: TGTGCCAGCAGTGAATCAATCAGACTACAAGAGACCCAGTACTTC. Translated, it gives CASSESIRLQETQYF.

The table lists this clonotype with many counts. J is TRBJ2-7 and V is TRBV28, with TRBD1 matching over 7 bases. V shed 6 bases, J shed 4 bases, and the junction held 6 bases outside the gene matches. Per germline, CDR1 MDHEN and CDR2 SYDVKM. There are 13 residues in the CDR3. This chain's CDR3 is CASSLGQEYEQYF. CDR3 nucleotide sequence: TGTGCCAGCAGCCTTGGACAGGAGTACGAGCAGTACTTC. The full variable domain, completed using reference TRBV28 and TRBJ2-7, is DVKVTQSSRYLVKRTGEKVFLECVQDMDHENMFWYRQDPGLGLRLIYFSYDVKMKEKGDIPEGYSVSREKKERFSLILESASTNQTSMYLCASSLGQEYEQYFGPGTRLTVT.

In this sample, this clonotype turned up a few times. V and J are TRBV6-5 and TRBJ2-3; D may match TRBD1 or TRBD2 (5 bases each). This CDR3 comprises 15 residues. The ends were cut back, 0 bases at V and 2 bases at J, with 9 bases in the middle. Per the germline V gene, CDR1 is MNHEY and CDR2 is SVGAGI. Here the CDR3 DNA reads TGTGCCAGCAGTTACTCGAGAGGGACCACAGATACGCAGTATTTT. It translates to CASSYSRGTTDTQYF.

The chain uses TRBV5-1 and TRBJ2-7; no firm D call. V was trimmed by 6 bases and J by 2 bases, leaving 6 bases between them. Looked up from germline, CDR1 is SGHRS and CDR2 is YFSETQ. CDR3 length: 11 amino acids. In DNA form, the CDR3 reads TGCGCCAGCACAGATACCTACGAGCAGTACTTC. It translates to CASTDTYEQYF.

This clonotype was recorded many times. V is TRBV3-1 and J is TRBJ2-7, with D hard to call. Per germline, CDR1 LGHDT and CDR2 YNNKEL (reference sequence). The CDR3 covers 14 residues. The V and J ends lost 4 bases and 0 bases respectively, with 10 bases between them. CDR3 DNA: TGTGCCAGCAGCCCTATCATAAGCTCCTACGAGCAGTACTTC. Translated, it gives CASSPIISSYEQYF.

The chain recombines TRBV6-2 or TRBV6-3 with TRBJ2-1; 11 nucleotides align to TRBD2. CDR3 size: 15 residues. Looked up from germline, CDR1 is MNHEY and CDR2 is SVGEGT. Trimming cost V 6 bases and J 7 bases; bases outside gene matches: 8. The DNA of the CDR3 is TGTGCCAGCAGAAATAGCGGGGGGGGAGTTAATGAGCAGTTCTTC. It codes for CASRNSGGGVNEQFF.